This record concerns one T cell receptor (beta chain) sequence. This clone was seen once. The antigen it recognizes is unknown. The sample holds no much larger clone one base away, and base qualities are not on file. The collaborating institutions used their own protocols to collect whole blood in K2EDTA tubes. For TCRbeta analysis, collaborator samples were shipped as frozen whole blood, as isolated PBMCs, or as DNA extracted from either sample type. V trim: 6 bases; J trim: 7 bases; unmatched bases: 12. The CDR3, cysteine through phenylalanine, is 15 amino acids long. Only CDR3 DNA remains: 45 bases, in frame from the first base. The CDR1 and CDR2 encoded by the germline V gene (reference sequence) are MNHEY and SMNVEV. This sample was included in a study of blood T cell repertoires in COVID-19 (dated by TCRdb to the early 2020s). As for the study more broadly: The collaborator samples originated in the United States, Italy and Spain and spanned the acute and convalescent phases of COVID-19. Deeply sampled blood TCRbeta repertoires from subjects exposed to, actively infected with, or recovered from COVID-19 were included in the dataset. The sample metadata nearly always contained a de-identified subject ID, COVID-19 status, age in years and sex. The prospective study material was composed of cDNA or gDNA derived from T cells, B-cell-depleted T cells, or PBMCs. Samples were obtained from the ongoing ImmuneRACE study (first 160 participants) and from approximately 1,200 subjects provided by 6 global collaborators. The repertoires were released in a freely available public database meant as a resource for research on the immune response to SARS-CoV-2. Where available, HLA class I and class II types were taken from metadata supplied by the sample provider and were not determined by assay-based typing.

The immunoSEQ Assay, a bias-controlled multiplex PCR, was used to amplify TCRbeta CDR3 regions from genomic DNA. The paper's processing steps were these. The number of nucleated cells in each sample was estimated by amplification of reference gene primers within the assay. Sequence reads were collapsed and filtered to measure the absolute abundance of every unique TCRbeta CDR3 rearrangement. For each sample, productive Simpson clonality was calculated as the square root of Simpson's diversity index over productive rearrangements. This is the immuneACCESS table as TCRdb keeps it, with only in-frame sequences that have V and J called. A part of the clones is gone; compared with another copy, unresolved V genes explain less than half, and the rest is unexplained. That table gives V, J and clone size, and the DNA gave D and trimming. For this sample the table gives 200,000 to 250,000 clones, of which about 88% were detected only once. The ten biggest clones cover approximately 1.8% of the sample.

General conclusions and limits of the study: How much clinical and demographic metadata was included differed by source and by participant, and the metadata was provided uncurated.

The receptor comes from a man in his 70s with acute or convalescent COVID-19. Sequenced: peripheral blood. The chain uses TRBV27 and TRBJ2-1, and 7 junction bases match TRBD1. The base sequence is TGTGCCAGCAGCCCAACCGGGACAGTGCGTAATGAGCAGTTCTTC. Translated, this gives CASSPTGTVRNEQFF.